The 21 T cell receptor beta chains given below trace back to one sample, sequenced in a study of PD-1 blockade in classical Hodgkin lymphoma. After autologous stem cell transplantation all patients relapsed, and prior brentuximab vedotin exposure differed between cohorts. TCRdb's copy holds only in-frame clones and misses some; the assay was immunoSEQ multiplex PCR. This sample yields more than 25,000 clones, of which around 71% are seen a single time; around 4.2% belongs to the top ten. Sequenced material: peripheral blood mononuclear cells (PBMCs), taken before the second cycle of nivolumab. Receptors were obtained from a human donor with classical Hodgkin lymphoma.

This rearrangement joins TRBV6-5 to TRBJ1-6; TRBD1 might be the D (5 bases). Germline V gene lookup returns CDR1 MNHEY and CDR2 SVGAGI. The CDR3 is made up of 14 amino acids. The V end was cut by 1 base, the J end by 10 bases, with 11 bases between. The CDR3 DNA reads TGTGCCAGCAGTTACTTGGGACGAGGGTCACCCCTCCACTTT. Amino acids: CASSYLGRGSPLHF.

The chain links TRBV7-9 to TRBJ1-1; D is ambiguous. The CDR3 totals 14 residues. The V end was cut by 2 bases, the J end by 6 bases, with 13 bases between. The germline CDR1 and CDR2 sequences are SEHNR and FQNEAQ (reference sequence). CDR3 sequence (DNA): TGTGCCAGCAGCTTAACGGACCTTCGGGCTGAAGCTTTCTTT. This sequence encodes CASSLTDLRAEAFF.

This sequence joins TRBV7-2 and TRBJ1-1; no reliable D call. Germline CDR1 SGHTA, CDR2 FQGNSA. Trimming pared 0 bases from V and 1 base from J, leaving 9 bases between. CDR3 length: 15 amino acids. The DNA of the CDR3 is TGTGCCAGCAGCTTAGCGCCACAGCAGAACACTGAAGCTTTCTTT. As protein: CASSLAPQQNTEAFF. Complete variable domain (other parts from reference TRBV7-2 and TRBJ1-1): GAGVSQSPSNKVTEKGKDVELRCDPISGHTALYWYRQSLGQGLEFLIYFQGNSAPDKSGLPSDRFSAERTGGSVSTLTIQRTQQEDSAVYLCASSLAPQQNTEAFFGQGTRLTVV.

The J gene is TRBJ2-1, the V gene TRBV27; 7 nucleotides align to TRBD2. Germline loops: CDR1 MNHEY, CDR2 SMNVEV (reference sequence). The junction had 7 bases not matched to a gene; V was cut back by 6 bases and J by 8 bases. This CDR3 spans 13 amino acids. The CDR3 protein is CASRLGGRDEQFF. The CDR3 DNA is TGTGCCAGCAGATTGGGGGGGAGGGATGAGCAGTTCTTC.

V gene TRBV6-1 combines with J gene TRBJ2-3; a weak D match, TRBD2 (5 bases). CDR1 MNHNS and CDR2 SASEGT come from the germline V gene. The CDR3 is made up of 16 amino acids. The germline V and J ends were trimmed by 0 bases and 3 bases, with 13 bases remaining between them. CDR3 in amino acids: CASSEAVITGTDTQYF. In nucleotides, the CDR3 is TGTGCCAGCAGTGAAGCGGTCATTACGGGGACAGATACGCAGTATTTT.

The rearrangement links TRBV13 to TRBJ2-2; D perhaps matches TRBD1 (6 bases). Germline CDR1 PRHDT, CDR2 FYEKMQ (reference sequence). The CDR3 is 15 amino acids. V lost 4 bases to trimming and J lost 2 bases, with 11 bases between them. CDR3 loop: CASSSTGFNTGELFF. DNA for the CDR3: TGTGCCAGCAGCTCTACAGGGTTTAACACCGGGGAGCTGTTTTTT.

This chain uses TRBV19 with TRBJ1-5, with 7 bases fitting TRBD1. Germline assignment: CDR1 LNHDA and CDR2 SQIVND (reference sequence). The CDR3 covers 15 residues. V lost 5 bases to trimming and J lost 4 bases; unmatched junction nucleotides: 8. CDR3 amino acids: CASSPLDRENQPQHF. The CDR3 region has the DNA TGTGCCAGTAGTCCCCTCGACAGGGAGAATCAGCCCCAGCATTTT.

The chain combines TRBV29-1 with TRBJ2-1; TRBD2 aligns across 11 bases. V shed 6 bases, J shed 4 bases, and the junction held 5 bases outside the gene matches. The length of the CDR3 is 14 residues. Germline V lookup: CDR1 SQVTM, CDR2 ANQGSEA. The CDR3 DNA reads TGCAGCGTCGTCGGACTAGCGGGTTACAATGAGCAGTTCTTC. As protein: CSVVGLAGYNEQFF.

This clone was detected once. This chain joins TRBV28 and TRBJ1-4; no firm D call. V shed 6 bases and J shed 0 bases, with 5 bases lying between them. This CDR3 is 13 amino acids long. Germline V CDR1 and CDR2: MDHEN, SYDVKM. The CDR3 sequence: CASSYATNEKLFF. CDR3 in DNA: TGTGCCAGCAGCTATGCAACTAATGAAAAACTGTTTTTT.

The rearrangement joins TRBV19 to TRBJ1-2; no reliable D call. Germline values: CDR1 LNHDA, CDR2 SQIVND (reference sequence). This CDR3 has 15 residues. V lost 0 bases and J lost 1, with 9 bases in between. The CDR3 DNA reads TGTGCCAGTAGTATAGATTTCACAGATAACTATGGCTACACCTTC. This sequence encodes CASSIDFTDNYGYTF.

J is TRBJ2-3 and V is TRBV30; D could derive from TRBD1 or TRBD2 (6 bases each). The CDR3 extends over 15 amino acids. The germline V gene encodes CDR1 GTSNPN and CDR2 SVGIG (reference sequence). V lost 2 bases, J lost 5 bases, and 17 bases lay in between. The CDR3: CAWSPISGGQDTQYF. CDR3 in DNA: TGTGCCTGGAGTCCCATTAGTGGGGGGCAAGATACGCAGTATTTT.

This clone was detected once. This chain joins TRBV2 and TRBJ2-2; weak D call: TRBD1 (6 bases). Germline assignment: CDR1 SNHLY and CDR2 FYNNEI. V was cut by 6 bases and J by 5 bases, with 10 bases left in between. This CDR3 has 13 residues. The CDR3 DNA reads TGTGCCAGCAGCAACACAGGGACCGGGGAGCTGTTTTTT. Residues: CASSNTGTGELFF.

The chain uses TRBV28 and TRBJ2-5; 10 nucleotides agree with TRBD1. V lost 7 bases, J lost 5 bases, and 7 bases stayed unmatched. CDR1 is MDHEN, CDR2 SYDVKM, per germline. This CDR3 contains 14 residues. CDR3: CASTQTGGDETQYF. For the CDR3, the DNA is TGTGCCAGCACCCAGACAGGGGGCGACGAGACCCAGTACTTC.

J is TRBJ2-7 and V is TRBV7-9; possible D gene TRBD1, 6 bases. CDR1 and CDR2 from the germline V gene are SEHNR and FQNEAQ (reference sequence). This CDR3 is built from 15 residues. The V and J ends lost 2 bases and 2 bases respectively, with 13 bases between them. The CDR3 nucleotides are TGTGCCAGCAGCTTACAGGGGACGGGACCCTACGAGCAGTACTTC. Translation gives CASSLQGTGPYEQYF. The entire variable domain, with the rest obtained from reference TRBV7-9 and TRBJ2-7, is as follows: DTGVSQNPRHKITKRGQNVTFRCDPISEHNRLYWYRQTLGQGPEFLTYFQNEAQLEKSRLLSDRFSAERPKGSFSTLEIQRTEQGDSAMYLCASSLQGTGPYEQYFGPGTRLTVT.

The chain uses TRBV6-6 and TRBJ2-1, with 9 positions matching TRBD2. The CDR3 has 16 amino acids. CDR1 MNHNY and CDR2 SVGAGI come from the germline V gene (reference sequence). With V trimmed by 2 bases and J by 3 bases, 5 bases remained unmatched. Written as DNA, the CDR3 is TGTGCCAGCAGTTACGTGGGAGCGGGGGGCTACAATGAGCAGTTCTTC. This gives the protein CASSYVGAGGYNEQFF.

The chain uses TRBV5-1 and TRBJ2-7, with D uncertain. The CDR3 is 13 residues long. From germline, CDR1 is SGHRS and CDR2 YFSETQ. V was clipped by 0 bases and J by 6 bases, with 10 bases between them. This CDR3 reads CASSLEQMGEQYF. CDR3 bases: TGCGCCAGCAGCTTGGAACAGATGGGCGAGCAGTACTTC.

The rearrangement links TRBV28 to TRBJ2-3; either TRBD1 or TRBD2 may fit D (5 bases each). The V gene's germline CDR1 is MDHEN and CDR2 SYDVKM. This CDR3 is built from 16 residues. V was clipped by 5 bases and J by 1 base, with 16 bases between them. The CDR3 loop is CASSTLRDPGTDTQYF. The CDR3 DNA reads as TGTGCCAGCAGTACCCTCCGGGACCCCGGCACAGATACGCAGTATTTT.

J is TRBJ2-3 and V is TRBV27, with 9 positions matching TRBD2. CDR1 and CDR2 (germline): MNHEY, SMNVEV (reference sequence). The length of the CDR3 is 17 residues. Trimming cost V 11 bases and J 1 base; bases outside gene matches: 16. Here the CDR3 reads CASGGASGASGTDTQYF. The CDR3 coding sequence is TGTGCCTCCGGAGGTGCTAGCGGGGCCAGTGGCACAGATACGCAGTATTTT.

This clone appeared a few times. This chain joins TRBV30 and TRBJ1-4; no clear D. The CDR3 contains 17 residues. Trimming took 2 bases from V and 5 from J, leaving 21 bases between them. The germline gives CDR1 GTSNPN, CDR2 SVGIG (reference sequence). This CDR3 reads CAWSTTPLGIRNEKLFF. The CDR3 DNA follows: TGTGCCTGGAGTACCACACCGCTCGGGATCAGGAATGAAAAACTGTTTTTT. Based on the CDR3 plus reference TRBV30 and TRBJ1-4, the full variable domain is SQTIHQWPATLVQPVGSPLSLECTVEGTSNPNLYWYRQAAGRGLQLLFYSVGIGQISSEVPQNLSASRPQDRQFILSSKKLLLSDSGFYLCAWSTTPLGIRNEKLFFGSGTQLSVL.

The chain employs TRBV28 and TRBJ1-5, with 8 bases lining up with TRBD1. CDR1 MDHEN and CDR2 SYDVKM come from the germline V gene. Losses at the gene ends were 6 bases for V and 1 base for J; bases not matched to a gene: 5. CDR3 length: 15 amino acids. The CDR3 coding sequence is TGTGCCAGCAGCTTTACAGGGGGGAGCAATCAGCCCCAGCATTTT. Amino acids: CASSFTGGSNQPQHF.

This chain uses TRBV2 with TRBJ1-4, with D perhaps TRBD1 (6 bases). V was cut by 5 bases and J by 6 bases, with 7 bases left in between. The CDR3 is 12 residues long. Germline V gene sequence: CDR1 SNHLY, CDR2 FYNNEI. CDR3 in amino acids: CASSWTDEKLFF. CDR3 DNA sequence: TGTGCCAGCAGTTGGACAGATGAAAAACTGTTTTTT.